The sequence of this T cell receptor (beta chain) was determined in a study of T cell repertoires in cytomegalovirus infection. One entry per CDR3 protein, called by TCRdb with MiXCR from the reads. The sample records fewer than 300,000 distinct CDR3 sequences, about 25% being singletons. The CDR3 consists of 13 residues. The germline gives CDR1 LNHDA, CDR2 SQIVND (reference sequence). The V segment lost 9 bases and the J segment 5 bases; nucleotides outside the gene matches: 4. The V gene is TRBV19, the J gene TRBJ2-2, with 9 bases aligning to TRBD2. The sequence derives from a human donor in good health (CMV status not recorded). Some clones in this sample may be carry-over from other donors' samples. The sample taken for sequencing was PBMCs. The CDR3 DNA sequence: TGTGCCAGCCGACTAGCGGTGACCGGGGAGCTGTTTTTT. This encodes CASRLAVTGELFF.